This TCR beta chain is drawn from a study of vaccination and CD4 T cells after COVID-19. The Oncomine TCR Beta short-read assay generated sequence data from the DNA of cultured CD4+ T cells. MiXCR was run by TCRdb on the PCR reads, yielding one entry per CDR3 protein. The sample records about 18,000 distinct CDR3 sequences, approximately 78% being singletons. As for this clonotype: The antigen remains unidentified.

Indicated treatment: approximately nine-day PBMC culture with coronavirus spike peptide pools or control peptides (ViraFEST assay). The CDR3 loop spans 15 amino acids. The J segment lost 3 bases and the V segment lost 7 bases, leaving 7 bases of the junction unmatched. Germline values: CDR1 KGHDR, CDR2 SFDVKD. Sequenced here: CD4+ T cells from blood, cultured in vitro, sampled after SARS-CoV-2 vaccination. The TCR comes from a human donor who received a COVID-19 vaccine. V usage is TRBV24-1 and J usage is TRBJ1-4; 7 nucleotides align to TRBD1. The CDR3 here is CATSQGGAANEKLFF. The CDR3 bases are TGTGCCACCAGCCAGGGGGGAGCAGCTAATGAAAAACTGTTTTTT.